The 27 T cell receptor beta chains below all came from one sample that was sequenced in a study of a mutant IDH1 vaccine in newly diagnosed glioma. For these TCRs, the target antigens are not known. Time point: week 47, end of study. Each dose of the vaccine consisted of 300 ug of mutant IDH1 20-mer peptide, with topical imiquimod. Assay used: immunoSEQ multiplex PCR; TCRdb lists only in-frame clones, some missing. Of approximately 25,000 clones listed, about four fifths are singletons. The sequencing here drew on PBMCs, taken from a glioma patient whose treatment included an IDH1 peptide vaccine. The receptors here all came from a man in his forties or fifties with glioma. Some clones in this sample may be carry-over from other donors' samples.

This rearrangement joins TRBV6-6 to TRBJ2-1; D possibly uses TRBD1 or TRBD2 (5 bases each). Germline CDR1 reads MNHNY; CDR2 reads SVGAGI (reference sequence). V lost 7 bases, J lost 0 bases, and 10 bases lay in between. The CDR3 consists of 14 residues. The CDR3 DNA sequence: TGTGCCAGCAAAAAGGGGAGCTCCTACAATGAGCAGTTCTTC. Translation: CASKKGSSYNEQFF.

With regard to this clone: The same CDR3 also results from other DNA sequences found in this sample. V usage is TRBV19 and J usage is TRBJ2-5, with a possible D match to TRBD2 (7 bases). The CDR3 is 14 residues long. Germline CDR1 is LNHDA and CDR2 is SQIVND (reference sequence). Trimming pared 1 base from V and 5 bases from J, leaving 11 bases between. The CDR3 loop reads CASSIGRGAETQYF. In DNA form, the CDR3 reads TGTGCCAGTAGTATAGGTCGGGGGGCCGAGACCCAGTACTTC.

The chain combines TRBV23-1 with TRBJ1-5; no reliable D call. TRBV23-1 is treated as an ORF (open reading frame) with a function not yet certain. The CDR3 consists of 11 residues. V dropped 4 bases and J dropped 4 bases, with 2 bases sitting between them. CDR3: CASSLNQPQHF. The CDR3 DNA follows: TGCGCCAGCAGTCTTAATCAGCCCCAGCATTTT.

This clone was observed a few times. The rearrangement uses TRBV4-2 and TRBJ1-1; D call uncertain. CDR3 length: 14 residues. The ends were cut back, 0 bases at V and 1 base at J, with 6 bases in the middle. The germline gives CDR1 LGHNA, CDR2 YNFKEQ. Written as DNA, the CDR3 is TGTGCCAGCAGCCAAGATCTTGGGAACACTGAAGCTTTCTTT. It yields the protein CASSQDLGNTEAFF.

The V and J genes are TRBV6-6 and TRBJ2-1; 11 bases are shared with TRBD2. Germline loops: CDR1 MNHNY, CDR2 SVGAGI (reference sequence). The V segment lost 3 bases and the J segment 7 bases; nucleotides outside the gene matches: 8. The CDR3 loop spans 16 amino acids. CDR3 sequence reads: CASSYSLAGGRNEQFF. The CDR3, as DNA: TGTGCCAGCAGTTATTCGCTAGCGGGGGGTAGGAATGAGCAGTTCTTC.

This clone was seen just once. V usage is TRBV5-1 and J usage is TRBJ2-7; TRBD1 matches at 7 bases. Germline-derived CDR1 and CDR2 are SGHRS and YFSETQ. V shed 3 bases, J shed 2 bases, and the junction held 8 bases outside the gene matches. The length of the CDR3 is 15 residues. In DNA, the CDR3 is TGCGCCAGCAGCTCACTACCGGGACAGACCTACGAGCAGTACTTC. Protein sequence: CASSSLPGQTYEQYF.

This clone has a handful of counts. J is TRBJ1-5 and V is TRBV7-2, with D perhaps matching TRBD1 (5 bases). Germline CDR1 SGHTA, CDR2 FQGNSA. Trimming removed 5 bases at V and 10 bases at J, with 18 bases between. The CDR3 consists of 14 residues. The DNA for the CDR3 is TGTGCCAGCAGCGGGGTACCAGTCGGGGGTCCCCAGCATTTT. Residues: CASSGVPVGGPQHF.

The rearrangement joins TRBV7-2 to TRBJ2-7, with 13 bases lining up with TRBD2. The germline gives CDR1 SGHTA, CDR2 FQGNSA. With 1 base clipped from V and 9 bases from J, the junction kept 6 bases outside the gene matches. The CDR3 covers 15 residues. The CDR3 reads CASSLDGTSGDLQYF. CDR3 sequence (DNA): TGTGCCAGCAGCTTAGATGGGACTAGCGGGGATCTGCAGTACTTC.

The chain combines TRBV7-2 with TRBJ2-5; 8 bases fit TRBD1. The junction had 10 bases not matched to a gene; V was cut back by 5 bases and J by 5 bases. Germline CDR1 and CDR2: SGHTA and FQGNSA. The CDR3 runs to 15 residues. CDR3 sequence reads: CASSPRAGGAETQYF. The CDR3 DNA is TGTGCCAGCAGCCCGAGGGCAGGGGGCGCGGAGACCCAGTACTTC.

The CDR3 coding sequence is TGTGCCAGCAGCTCCTCGCGAGCCGGGGAGCTGTTTTTT. Amino acid sequence: CASSSSRAGELFF. The genes are TRBV5-6 and TRBJ2-2; D remains unclear. The germline CDR1 and CDR2 sequences are SGHDT and YYEEEE. The CDR3 is made up of 13 amino acids. With 3 bases removed from V and 6 bases from J, the gap between germline ends came to 9 bases.

The V call is TRBV2, the J call TRBJ1-6; TRBD1 agrees at 9 bases. The CDR3 has 13 amino acids. CDR1 and CDR2 (germline): SNHLY, FYNNEI. J lost 10 bases, V lost 6 bases, and 4 bases had no gene match. This CDR3 is CASSTGGWSPLHF. The CDR3 DNA is TGTGCCAGCAGCACAGGGGGCTGGTCACCCCTCCACTTT.

The V and J genes are TRBV6-4 and TRBJ2-1; D not certain. The V gene lost 3 bases and the J gene lost 9 bases, with 12 bases spanning the gap. The germline V gene encodes CDR1 MRHNA and CDR2 SNTAGT. This CDR3 contains 13 residues. The CDR3: CASSESRVSEQFF. Here the CDR3 DNA reads TGTGCCAGCAGTGAGTCCAGAGTCAGTGAGCAGTTCTTC.

This clone has just a few counts. V gene TRBV6-5 combines with J gene TRBJ2-3; D possibly matches TRBD1 or TRBD2 (5 bases each). With 6 bases removed from V and 7 bases from J, the gap between germline ends came to 14 bases. This CDR3 region has 13 residues. In germline, CDR1 is MNHEY, CDR2 SVGAGI. CDR3 in amino acids: CASSSPGPNTQYF. CDR3 DNA sequence: TGTGCCAGCAGCAGCCCGGGACCAAATACGCAGTATTTT.

The chain recombines TRBV19 with TRBJ1-2, with a tentative D call TRBD1 (6 bases). The CDR3 loop spans 12 amino acids. In germline, CDR1 is LNHDA, CDR2 SQIVND (reference sequence). V lost 7 bases and J lost 8, with 14 bases in between. Written as DNA, the CDR3 is TGTGCCAGTATGCTGGGGGCTGGAGGCTACACCTTC. Translated: CASMLGAGGYTF.

The V and J genes are TRBV5-1 and TRBJ1-2; D is unresolved. V was shortened by 4 bases and J by 6 bases, with 13 bases between the two germline ends. CDR1 SGHRS and CDR2 YFSETQ come from the germline V gene. The CDR3 has 13 amino acids. DNA of the CDR3: TGCGCCAGCAGCCCGGACGGGGTCGATGGCTACACCTTC. Encoded protein: CASSPDGVDGYTF.

The rearrangement joins TRBV7-9 to TRBJ1-2; no reliable D call. This CDR3 has 13 residues. V lost 2 bases and J lost 8, with 12 bases in between. Germline V CDR1 and CDR2: SEHNR, FQNEAQ (reference sequence). The CDR3 coding sequence is TGTGCCAGCAGCTTACCAGGTGGGAGCGGCTACACCTTC. Its translation is CASSLPGGSGYTF.

V gene TRBV11-2 combines with J gene TRBJ2-1; D is possibly TRBD2 (5 bases). The V and J ends lost 4 bases and 0 bases respectively, with 7 bases between them. The germline gives CDR1 SGHAT, CDR2 FQNNGV. CDR3 length: 14 residues. The CDR3 region has the DNA TGTGCCAGCAGCTCTACTAGCTCCTACAATGAGCAGTTCTTC. Its protein is CASSSTSSYNEQFF.

The chain links TRBV30 to TRBJ1-1, with D perhaps matching TRBD1 (6 bases). The CDR3 has 13 residues. Germline values: CDR1 GTSNPN, CDR2 SVGIG (reference sequence). Trimming cost V 2 bases and J 0 bases, with 7 bases left between them. In DNA form, the CDR3 reads TGTGCCTGGAGTAGGGGGATGAACACTGAAGCTTTCTTT. Residues: CAWSRGMNTEAFF.

CDR3 coding DNA: TGTGCCAGCAGTGAATGGGCGGCAGGACGTCCAGAGACCCAGTACTTC. This encodes CASSEWAAGRPETQYF. The V and J genes are TRBV6-1 and TRBJ2-5; D call uncertain. V was pared by 2 bases and J by 4 bases, with 17 bases between. Germline V CDR1 and CDR2: MNHNS, SASEGT. The CDR3 covers 16 residues.

CDR3 nucleotide sequence: TGTGCCAGCAGCTTAGCTAGGACAGGGGGCGAAGGCTACACCTTC. As protein: CASSLARTGGEGYTF. The rearrangement uses TRBV7-2 and TRBJ1-2; 11 positions match TRBD1. The germline V gene encodes CDR1 SGHTA and CDR2 FQGNSA. This CDR3 region has 15 residues. Unmatched junction bases numbered 5, after V lost 0 bases and J lost 8 bases.

This clone appeared a single time. The chain employs TRBV28 and TRBJ1-1; D not resolved. Germline V gene lookup returns CDR1 MDHEN and CDR2 SYDVKM. V was cut by 6 bases and J by 1 base, with 15 bases left in between. This CDR3 comprises 15 residues. The CDR3 loop is CASSTLGNQNTEAFF. The CDR3 bases are TGTGCCAGCAGCACTTTGGGAAATCAGAACACTGAAGCTTTCTTT.

The gene calls are TRBV6-1 and TRBJ1-4, with 7 bases fitting TRBD1. This CDR3 has 14 amino acids. Trimming cost V 9 bases and J 10 bases; bases outside gene matches: 14. CDR1 and CDR2 from the germline V gene are MNHNS and SASEGT. The CDR3 spells CASSETDRPGKLFF. CDR3 bases: TGTGCCAGTTCGGAAACGGACAGGCCGGGAAAACTGTTTTTT.

This sequence joins TRBV6-1 and TRBJ1-1, with a tentative D call TRBD1 (6 bases). The germline V and J ends were trimmed by 4 bases and 1 base, with 16 bases remaining between them. The CDR3 covers 16 residues. Germline CDR1 reads MNHNS; CDR2 reads SASEGT. Here the CDR3 DNA reads TGTGCCAGCAGTGTTAATCTCAGGGGCAAGAACACTGAAGCTTTCTTT. It translates to CASSVNLRGKNTEAFF.

V and J are TRBV11-2 and TRBJ1-2; 9 nucleotides align to TRBD1. The germline V gene encodes CDR1 SGHAT and CDR2 FQNNGV. The J segment lost 4 bases and the V segment lost 5 bases, leaving 8 bases of the junction unmatched. This CDR3 comprises 15 residues. The CDR3 protein is CASSRTGEGGYGYTF. As DNA, the CDR3 is TGTGCCAGCAGCAGGACAGGGGAGGGGGGCTATGGCTACACCTTC. The entire variable domain, with the rest obtained from reference TRBV11-2 and TRBJ1-2, is as follows: EAGVAQSPRYKIIEKRQSVAFWCNPISGHATLYWYQQILGQGPKLLIQFQNNGVVDDSQLPKDRFSAERLKGVDSTLKIQPAKLEDSAVYLCASSRTGEGGYGYTFGSGTRLTVV.

This clone has just one count. V is TRBV9 and J is TRBJ2-2; perhaps TRBD2 as D (6 bases). There are 19 residues in the CDR3. Looked up from germline, CDR1 is SGDLS and CDR2 is YYNGEE. V lost 0 bases to trimming and J lost 5 bases, with 23 bases between them. In DNA form, the CDR3 reads TGTGCCAGCAGCGTAGAGGCGGGACCACAATATTCCCGTACCGGGGAGCTGTTTTTT. Its protein is CASSVEAGPQYSRTGELFF.

CDR3 bases: TGTGCCAGCAGTGAAACCGGGGGCTATGGCTACACCTTC. Translating it yields CASSETGGYGYTF. The chain uses TRBV25-1 and TRBJ1-2, with TRBD1 as a possible D gene (5 bases). Germline V gene lookup returns CDR1 MGHDK and CDR2 SYGVNS. There are 13 residues in the CDR3. Trimming took off 2 bases at V and 4 bases at J, with 8 bases between the two ends.

The chain carries TRBV5-1 and TRBJ1-2; D may be TRBD1 (6 bases). V was cut by 3 bases and J by 4 bases, with 16 bases left in between. The germline V gene encodes CDR1 SGHRS and CDR2 YFSETQ. CDR3 length: 15 residues. The CDR3 DNA follows: TGCGCCAGCAGCTCCCAGGGGCCCAGCTTCTATGGCTACACCTTC. Protein sequence: CASSSQGPSFYGYTF.